Here is one TCR beta chain with its context. This clonotype showed up many times. Its antigen is unknown. No quality values exist for individual bases; no much larger clone is one base distant. From cysteine to phenylalanine, the CDR3 is 16 amino acids long. This entry keeps only the CDR3 DNA: 48 bases, framed from base 1. The germline V gene encodes CDR1 SGDLS and CDR2 YYNGEE. Clipping removes 3 bases from V and 2 bases from J, with 4 as the unmatched junction base count. These data come from a study of T cells after yellow fever vaccination (dated by TCRdb to between 2018 and 2021). A note on the overall study: Libraries from fractions with low cell numbers were prepared with the SMART-Seq v4 Ultra Low Input RNA kit. The cohort comprised two healthy male donors, one aged 18 to 30 and one aged 30 to 39 years. Blood was collected at multiple timepoints before and after primary and secondary immunization, and bulk PBMC replicates and cell subsets were isolated. To follow T-cell clones before and after primary and booster YFV17D yellow fever vaccination, bulk TCR alpha and beta repertoires were sequenced over time.

Interpreted using the paper, the treatment or condition label stands for: live attenuated yellow fever vaccine strain. Two biological replicates of bulk PBMCs were collected at each blood-draw timepoint. A standard Ficoll-Paque protocol was used to isolate PBMCs from peripheral blood. RNA was extracted with TriZol from bulk PBMCs, CD4 and CD8 fractions, and dextramer-positive and dextramer-negative fractions. Here is what the overall study found, with its caveats: Because abundant contaminating clonotypes from the bulk population could be contained in FACS-sorted repertoires, computational filtering was required. Because only two donors were included in the study, the extent to which the findings can be generalized is limited. The secondary T-cell response was found to be weaker but faster than the primary response, with a peak reached on day 5 rather than on day 15. After the booster, most clones that had expanded after primary vaccination were detected again (nearly 98% of CD4 and around nine tenths of CD8), suggesting broad maintenance of memory. A small fraction of clonotypes appeared in both the CD4 and CD8 compartments, likely as a result of convergent recombination.

These reads were obtained on an Illumina NovaSeq 6000. Synthesis of TCR cDNA relied on 5'RACE template switching, a step that introduced a universal primer site along with unique molecular identifiers. cDNA synthesis was primed from both the TCR alpha and TCR beta constant segments. Two PCR steps were used to amplify libraries, with sample barcodes and sequencing adapters being added in the second step. Sequencing of libraries was done on Illumina HiSeq 2500 (2x100 bp) or NovaSeq (2x150 bp). The published analysis was carried out like this. MIGEC handled demultiplexing of reads and collapsing into UMI consensus sequences, while MiXCR performed V(D)J alignment. Using edgeR on replicate PBMC samples, clonotypes were called vaccine-responding if FDR was below 0.01 and the log2 fold change was above 5 up to day 15. CD4 or CD8 identity was assigned to each bulk clonotype according to whether the clonotype was present at higher abundance in the sequenced CD4 repertoire or the sequenced CD8 repertoire. The raw public data were reprocessed by TCRdb itself: fastp quality trimming at Q25, MiXCR clonotype calling, in-frame beta chains only. Records with the same CDR3 protein are collapsed into one entry carrying the most frequent genes and DNA. The V and J calls were not made by the authors but by TCRdb's processing. The sample includes some 250,000 distinct CDR3 sequences, with approximately 3.8% observed a single time. 19% of the sample is held by the ten biggest clonotypes.

The sequence was obtained from a man younger than 30 who received the YFV17D yellow fever vaccine. This receptor chain uses TRBV9 and TRBJ2-1, and TRBD2 matches 11 of the central bases. Sequencing was performed on PBMCs, taken 15 days after the yellow fever booster vaccination. For the CDR3, the sequence is CASSGKTSGTYNEQFF. The DNA is as follows: TGTGCCAGCAGCGGGAAGACTAGCGGGACCTACAATGAGCAGTTCTTC.